Following are 11 T cell receptor beta chains from one sample sequenced in a study of blood T cells in healthy people across ages. For the second PCR, which ran for about 7 to 11 cycles, a sample-barcoded 5' primer and a J-beta primer mix were used. One entry per CDR3 protein, called by TCRdb with MiXCR from the 5' RACE reads. The sample lists about 680,000 distinct CDR3 sequences; roughly 50% were seen once. Sequencing was done on a sample of blood. Receptor source: a woman aged 60 to 75 in good health.

This clonotype has just a few counts. V is TRBV7-9 and J is TRBJ2-7; 8 nucleotides align to TRBD2. Germline V gives CDR1 SEHNR, CDR2 FQNEAQ (reference sequence). With 5 bases clipped from V and 10 bases from J, the junction kept 13 bases outside the gene matches. The CDR3 runs to 14 residues. This CDR3 is CASSPGAGAGFQYF. The CDR3 DNA sequence: TGTGCCAGCAGCCCGGGAGCGGGAGCGGGATTCCAGTACTTC.

Written as DNA, the CDR3 is TGCGCCAGCCGACCGGCCTCAGGGGGTTCCGGGGAGCTGTTTTTT. Its translation is CASRPASGGSGELFF. V gene TRBV5-1 combines with J gene TRBJ2-2; 7 bases are a match to TRBD1. J was trimmed by 6 bases and V by 7 bases; bases with no gene match: 12. There are 15 residues in the CDR3. Germline CDR1 and CDR2: SGHRS and YFSETQ.

The chain links TRBV9 to TRBJ2-6, with TRBD1 matching 8 bases. The germline gives CDR1 SGDLS, CDR2 YYNGEE. There are 20 residues in the CDR3. With V trimmed by 0 bases and J by 1 base, 12 bases remained unmatched. DNA for the CDR3: TGTGCCAGCAGCGTAGCACCGCCGGGACAGGAAAGATCTGGGGCCAACGTCCTGACTTTC. It yields the protein CASSVAPPGQERSGANVLTF.

The rearrangement joins TRBV7-2 to TRBJ2-3; unclear D gene. V shed 2 bases and J shed 0 bases, with 12 bases lying between them. Germline V gives CDR1 SGHTA, CDR2 FQGNSA. This CDR3 comprises 16 residues. CDR3 region: CASSLQSAYSTDTQYF. DNA of the CDR3: TGTGCCAGCAGCTTACAGTCGGCCTACAGCACAGATACGCAGTATTTT.

The chain's CDR3 is CASSLGIAGGNNEQFF. CDR3 coding DNA: TGCGCCAGCAGCTTGGGAATAGCGGGAGGGAACAATGAGCAGTTCTTC. This sequence joins TRBV5-1 and TRBJ2-1; 11 bases match TRBD2. The CDR3 has 16 amino acids. J lost 5 bases, V lost 0 bases, and 4 bases had no gene match. Germline loops: CDR1 SGHRS, CDR2 YFSETQ.

This clonotype showed up just a few times. The chain employs TRBV5-6 and TRBJ2-3; 9 nucleotides match TRBD2. This CDR3 spans 16 amino acids. The V and J ends lost 4 bases and 6 bases, in that order; junction bases with no gene match: 12. Germline values: CDR1 SGHDT, CDR2 YYEEEE. The CDR3, as DNA: TGTGCCAGCAGCGGGGGAACTAGCGGGTTCCTGGATACGCAGTATTTT. The encoded protein is CASSGGTSGFLDTQYF.

The rearrangement links TRBV5-1 to TRBJ1-5, with D hard to call. Germline loops: CDR1 SGHRS, CDR2 YFSETQ. With 0 bases removed from V and 1 base from J, the gap between germline ends came to 8 bases. This CDR3 spans 15 amino acids. CDR3 loop: CASSLEGMSNQPQHF. CDR3 coding DNA: TGCGCCAGCAGCTTGGAGGGTATGAGCAATCAGCCCCAGCATTTT. The variable domain in full, with the rest retrieved from reference TRBV5-1 and TRBJ1-5, is KAGVTQTPRYLIKTRGQQVTLSCSPISGHRSVSWYQQTPGQGLQFLFEYFSETQRNKGNFPGRFSGRQFSNSRSEMNVSTLELGDSALYLCASSLEGMSNQPQHFGDGTRLSIL.

The V and J genes are TRBV7-8 and TRBJ2-3, with 10 nucleotides matching TRBD2. The CDR3 is made up of 16 amino acids. In germline, CDR1 is SGHVS, CDR2 FQNEAQ. Germline trimming cut 2 bases from V and 6 bases from J; bases unmatched to any gene: 8. The CDR3 nucleotides read TGTGCCAGCAGCTTACGCCGCGCTAGCGGGAGTGATACGCAGTATTTT. It is translated as CASSLRRASGSDTQYF.

In this sample, this clonotype turned up a few times. The chain joins TRBV10-3 to TRBJ2-1; D may be TRBD2 (7 bases). The CDR3 totals 17 residues. The V gene lost 2 bases and the J gene lost 1 base, with 15 bases spanning the gap. Per the germline V gene, CDR1 is ENHRY and CDR2 is SYGVKD. DNA of the CDR3: TGTGCCATCAGTGAGGGGGGCGGGAGTAATTCCTACAATGAGCAGTTCTTC. Amino acid sequence: CAISEGGGSNSYNEQFF.

J is TRBJ2-7 and V is TRBV20-1; TRBD1 is a possible D gene (6 bases). The V end lost 6 bases, the J end lost 2 bases, and 14 bases lay between the germline ends. The germline gives CDR1 DFQATT, CDR2 SNEGSKA (reference sequence). The CDR3 totals 13 residues. The CDR3, as DNA: TGCAGTGCCCAATCTGGACAGACCTACGAGCAGTACTTC. Translation: CSAQSGQTYEQYF.

This clonotype was detected a few times. This sequence joins TRBV5-1 and TRBJ2-3, with TRBD1 matching over 7 bases. V lost 7 bases and J lost 6; bases outside the gene matches: 11. The CDR3 totals 14 residues. Germline CDR1 is SGHRS and CDR2 is YFSETQ. CDR3 loop: CASGRGTAVDTQYF. CDR3 nucleotides: TGCGCCAGCGGCCGTGGGACAGCCGTTGATACGCAGTATTTT.